This TCR beta chain was recovered during a study of blood T cell repertoires in COVID-19. Background on the study: PBMCs, B-cell-depleted T cells, or T cells provided the cDNA or gDNA that made up the material.

Authors' analysis steps: Researchers report that nucleated cell counts were estimated from reference gene primer amplification. Assay: immunoSEQ multiplex PCR; the TCRdb copy retains only in-frame clones and omits some. V and J calls and clone size are copied from that table; D and trimming were computed from the DNA. The sample has more than 80,000 clones; 71% are singletons. The ends were cut back, 2 bases at V and 2 bases at J, with 13 bases in the middle. The CDR3 sequence is 15 residues long. In germline, CDR1 is SGHRS, CDR2 YFSETQ. The chain uses TRBV5-1 and TRBJ1-1; D possibly corresponds to TRBD1 (6 bases). The receptor was isolated from a human donor with acute or convalescent COVID-19. The donor label of this sample is uncertain. Specimen: peripheral blood. CDR3 sequence: CASSLLPGQNTEAFF. The DNA for the CDR3 is TGCGCCAGCAGCTTACTACCGGGACAAAACACTGAAGCTTTCTTT.